A single sample gave rise to the 18 T cell receptor beta chains below, sequenced in a study of T cells in Graves' hyperthyroidism and ophthalmopathy. RNA transcripts yielded amplified TCR beta CDR3 regions. The TCR CDR3 first-round RT-PCR relied on the HTBI primer set. In TCRdb, the multiplex PCR reads were re-called with MiXCR into one record per CDR3 protein. The data show 300,000 to 400,000 distinct CDR3 sequences, about 14% seen once. The sample comprised blood. All receptors come from a woman younger than 45 with Graves' hyperthyroidism.

This clonotype was picked up a small number of times. The chain carries TRBV2 and TRBJ2-1; 7 bases map to TRBD2. V dropped 6 bases and J dropped 9; count of bases not matched to a gene: 11. Germline assignment: CDR1 SNHLY and CDR2 FYNNEI. The CDR3 covers 14 residues. CDR3 loop: CASRTRRETREQFF. The CDR3 DNA follows: TGTGCCAGCAGAACCCGGCGGGAGACACGTGAGCAGTTCTTC.

This clonotype has a count of ten or more. The V and J genes are TRBV27 and TRBJ1-2; the match to TRBD1 covers 8 bases. The CDR3 sequence is 14 residues long. After removal of 3 bases from V and 6 bases from J, the junction contained 6 bases not matched to a gene. CDR1 is MNHEY, CDR2 SMNVEV, per germline (reference sequence). The CDR3 sequence is CASSFSTGAHGYTF. In DNA, the CDR3 is TGTGCCAGCAGTTTTTCGACAGGGGCCCATGGCTACACCTTC.

In the case of this clonotype: This may be a read error: a much more frequent sequence differs by one nucleotide. The V and J genes are TRBV6-2 or TRBV6-3 and TRBJ2-3; TRBD2 matches at 9 bases. Germline V gives CDR1 MNHEY, CDR2 SVGEGT. V dropped 4 bases and J dropped 2; count of bases not matched to a gene: 13. The CDR3 is 18 residues long. Written as DNA, the CDR3 is TGTGCCAGCAGTTCTGCCGGATATCTAGCGGGGACCACAGATACGCAGTATTTT. This translates into CASSSAGYLAGTTDTQYF.

In its sample, this clonotype was seen a few times. The chain employs TRBV7-9 and TRBJ2-7; TRBD1 agrees at 9 bases. The CDR3 sequence is 15 residues long. CDR1 is SEHNR and CDR2 is FQNEAQ in the germline V gene (reference sequence). The trim removed 4 bases at V and 5 bases at J, leaving 9 bases unmatched. CDR3 DNA sequence: TGTGCCAGCAGCTCCCGGGACAGGGTTATGGACGAGCAGTACTTC. It translates to CASSSRDRVMDEQYF. The full variable domain, rest sourced from reference TRBV7-9 and TRBJ2-7, is DTGVSQNPRHKITKRGQNVTFRCDPISEHNRLYWYRQTLGQGPEFLTYFQNEAQLEKSRLLSDRFSAERPKGSFSTLEIQRTEQGDSAMYLCASSSRDRVMDEQYFGPGTRLTVT.

This clonotype was counted ten times or more. The chain uses TRBV6-1 and TRBJ1-5; D is unresolved. Trimming left V 0 bases short and J 6 bases short, with 12 bases between. Germline values: CDR1 MNHNS, CDR2 SASEGT. This CDR3 is built from 15 residues. CDR3 sequence: CASSEALMGSQPQHF. The CDR3 nucleotides read TGTGCCAGCAGTGAAGCGCTGATGGGGAGTCAGCCCCAGCATTTT.

This clonotype was seen only a few times. The chain has TRBV29-1 and TRBJ2-1, with 7 bases aligning to TRBD2. The germline gives CDR1 SQVTM, CDR2 ANQGSEA. The trim removed 6 bases at V and 10 bases at J, leaving 9 bases unmatched. The CDR3 runs to 12 residues. The CDR3 DNA sequence: TGCAGCGTGGAGCGGGACCCCCCGGAGCAGTTCTTC. Translating it yields CSVERDPPEQFF.

This clonotype appeared many times. V usage is TRBV2 and J usage is TRBJ2-1; TRBD1 is a possible D gene (5 bases). Germline-derived CDR1 and CDR2 are SNHLY and FYNNEI. CDR3 length: 14 residues. V lost 0 bases and J 5 bases, leaving 8 bases between the germline ends. The CDR3 reads CASSEARRDNEQFF. CDR3 nucleotides: TGTGCCAGCAGTGAAGCGCGCAGGGACAATGAGCAGTTCTTC.

This clonotype was observed a handful of times. The chain recombines TRBV5-1 with TRBJ1-2; D may be TRBD1 (6 bases). The CDR3 runs to 15 residues. Trimming removed 2 bases from V and 5 bases from J, with 16 bases in between. Germline CDR1 reads SGHRS; CDR2 reads YFSETQ. The CDR3 DNA sequence: TGCGCCAGCAGCTTAGGCGGGGGCACTGTGTATGGCTACACCTTC. Residues: CASSLGGGTVYGYTF.

This clonotype was counted at least ten times. The chain recombines TRBV27 with TRBJ2-7; TRBD1 is a possible D gene (6 bases). Trimming cost V 5 bases and J 2 bases, with 19 bases left between them. The CDR3 spans 16 residues. The germline CDR1 and CDR2 sequences are MNHEY and SMNVEV (reference sequence). This chain's CDR3 is CASSLRAGTIPYEQYF. The CDR3 coding sequence is TGTGCCAGCAGTCTCCGAGCCGGGACAATTCCCTACGAGCAGTACTTC.

In its sample, this clonotype was seen a few times. Given a much more abundant clone one base away, this may be a read error. The chain is built from TRBV6-1 and TRBJ2-5; 9 bases line up with TRBD2. Looked up from germline, CDR1 is MNHNS and CDR2 is SASEGT. The CDR3 is made up of 16 amino acids. CDR3 in DNA: TGTGCCTGCAGTCGGGGGACTAGCAGGTACCAAGAGACCCAGTACTTC. Its translation is CACSRGTSRYQETQYF.

This clonotype was found many times. This chain joins TRBV30 and TRBJ1-1; D is unresolved. From germline, CDR1 is GTSNPN and CDR2 SVGIG (reference sequence). Trimming stripped 2 bases from V and 1 base from J, with 5 bases between. The CDR3 extends over 12 amino acids. CDR3 nucleotides: TGTGCCTGGAGTCCTGGGAACACTGAAGCTTTCTTT. Protein sequence: CAWSPGNTEAFF. The whole variable domain, remainder taken from reference TRBV30 and TRBJ1-1, is SQTIHQWPATLVQPVGSPLSLECTVEGTSNPNLYWYRQAAGRGLQLLFYSVGIGQISSEVPQNLSASRPQDRQFILSSKKLLLSDSGFYLCAWSPGNTEAFFGQGTRLTVV.

This clonotype was recorded at least ten times. This chain uses TRBV28 with TRBJ1-6, with 7 bases aligning to TRBD1. The V gene end was trimmed by 2 bases and the J gene end by 0 bases; junction bases not matched to a gene: 22. The V gene's germline CDR1 is MDHEN and CDR2 SYDVKM. The CDR3 has 23 amino acids. CDR3 sequence reads: CASSLKGSVHRGDPSSYNSPLHF. The CDR3, as DNA: TGTGCCAGCAGTTTAAAGGGAAGTGTTCACAGGGGAGATCCCAGCTCCTATAATTCACCCCTCCACTTT.

This clonotype was seen at least ten times. The V gene is TRBV11-2, the J gene TRBJ2-1; 9 bases match TRBD2. The junction had 4 bases not matched to a gene; V was cut back by 4 bases and J by 9 bases. Germline assignment: CDR1 SGHAT and CDR2 FQNNGV. The CDR3 spans 13 residues. The DNA for the CDR3 is TGTGCCAGCAGCTGGGCGGGAGGGGTTGAGCAGTTCTTC. This encodes CASSWAGGVEQFF.

In its sample, this clonotype was seen many times. This chain joins TRBV7-2 and TRBJ1-1, with TRBD1 matching over 8 bases. This CDR3 contains 14 residues. Germline V gene data show CDR1 as SGHTA and CDR2 as FQGNSA. With V trimmed by 4 bases and J by 6 bases, 7 bases remained unmatched. The CDR3 coding sequence is TGTGCCAGCAGCTCAAATCAGGGGGCGCCTGAAGCTTTCTTT. Protein: CASSSNQGAPEAFF.

This chain uses TRBV28 with TRBJ1-6; 9 bases are a match to TRBD1. Per germline, CDR1 MDHEN and CDR2 SYDVKM. V was clipped by 2 bases and J by 8 bases; unmatched bases: 7. CDR3 length equals 16 residues. The CDR3 protein is CASSLATGGGDSPLHF. CDR3 DNA: TGTGCCAGCAGTTTAGCGACAGGGGGGGGGGATTCACCCCTCCACTTT.

The rearrangement links TRBV4-2 to TRBJ2-1, with D tentatively TRBD2 (6 bases). Trimming cost V 5 bases and J 10 bases, with 27 bases left between them. There are 17 residues in the CDR3. Germline V CDR1 and CDR2: LGHNA, YNFKEQ. CDR3 amino acids: CASSKAAGTPHLSEQFF. The CDR3 nucleotides read TGTGCCAGCAGCAAAGCGGCCGGGACTCCTCATTTGAGCGAGCAGTTCTTC.

The chain is built from TRBV5-5 and TRBJ1-2; a weak D match, TRBD1 (6 bases). Germline CDR1 SGHKS, CDR2 YYEKEE (reference sequence). V was cut by 2 bases and J by 6 bases, with 17 bases left in between. CDR3 size: 15 residues. DNA for the CDR3: TGTGCCAGCAGCTTTCGTCCGGGGGGCGCGGATGGCTACACCTTC. This translates into CASSFRPGGADGYTF.

This rearrangement joins TRBV11-2 to TRBJ2-3, with TRBD1 identical over 9 bases. Trimming at V came to 3 bases and at J to 5 bases, leaving 9 bases not matched to a gene. The V gene's germline CDR1 is SGHAT and CDR2 FQNNGV. CDR3 length equals 16 residues. CDR3 DNA sequence: TGTGCCAGCAGCTTCAGACAGGGGGATAGTGTAGATACGCAGTATTTT. This sequence encodes CASSFRQGDSVDTQYF.